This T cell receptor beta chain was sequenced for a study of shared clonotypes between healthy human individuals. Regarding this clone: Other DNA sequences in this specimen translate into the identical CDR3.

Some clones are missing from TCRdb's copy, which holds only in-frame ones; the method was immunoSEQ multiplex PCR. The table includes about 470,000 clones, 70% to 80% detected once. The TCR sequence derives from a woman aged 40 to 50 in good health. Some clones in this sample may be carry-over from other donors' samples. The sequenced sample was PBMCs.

This chain's CDR3 is CASSSRDSSYNEQFF. As DNA, the CDR3 is TGTGCCAGCAGCTCCCGGGACTCTTCCTACAATGAGCAGTTCTTC. The genes are TRBV7-3 and TRBJ2-1; a weak D match, TRBD2 (6 bases). The CDR3 extends over 15 amino acids. V was trimmed by 4 bases and J by 1 base, leaving 11 bases between them. From germline, CDR1 is SGHTA and CDR2 FQGTGA.